A single sample is the source of the 13 T cell receptor beta chains below, sequenced in a study of cytomegalovirus exposure and HLA in healthy donors. Researchers ran the PCR with 60 Vbeta and 13 Jbeta primers. Profiled with immunoSEQ multiplex PCR; TCRdb holds only in-frame clones, not every one. Here the sample spans approximately 200,000 clones, approximately 83% being singletons. The source material was PBMCs. These receptor sequences come from a boy under 10 years old in good health and CMV-seronegative.

V gene TRBV6-6 combines with J gene TRBJ1-3; D gene unclear. The V end lost 6 bases, the J end lost 0 bases, and 12 bases lay between the germline ends. Looked up from germline, CDR1 is MNHNY and CDR2 is SVGAGI (reference sequence). The CDR3 length is 15 residues. CDR3 in DNA: TGTGCCAGCAGGAGGGCGCCCAGCTCTGGAAACACCATATATTTT. It is translated as CASRRAPSSGNTIYF.

This chain joins TRBV5-5 and TRBJ1-6; tentative D call: TRBD1 (6 bases). The germline V gene has CDR1 SGHKS and CDR2 YYEKEE (reference sequence). The CDR3 runs 15 residues. With 5 bases removed from V and 7 bases from J, the gap between germline ends came to 16 bases. CDR3 region: CASRMGFGGNSPLHF. CDR3 in DNA: TGTGCCAGCAGAATGGGGTTTGGGGGCAATTCACCCCTCCACTTT.

The V gene is TRBV27, the J gene TRBJ1-6; D is unclear. The CDR3 runs to 13 residues. V dropped 3 bases and J dropped 9 bases, with 9 bases sitting between them. Germline V lookup: CDR1 MNHEY, CDR2 SMNVEV (reference sequence). The CDR3 reads CASSLLGSSPLHF. CDR3 sequence (DNA): TGTGCCAGCAGTTTGTTAGGGAGTTCACCCCTCCACTTT.

This sequence joins TRBV10-3 and TRBJ2-5, with D unresolved. V lost 2 bases, J lost 2 bases, and 3 bases lay in between. CDR1 ENHRY and CDR2 SYGVKD come from the germline V gene. This CDR3 spans 12 amino acids. The DNA of the CDR3 is TGTGCCATCAGTGAGGTACAAGAGACCCAGTACTTC. Its protein is CAISEVQETQYF.

The rearrangement uses TRBV6-5 and TRBJ1-6; D uncertain. Germline V gene data show CDR1 as MNHEY and CDR2 as SVGAGI. Between the trimmed V and J ends, which lost 2 bases and 6 bases, there was a span of 11 bases. This CDR3 is 15 amino acids long. The CDR3 region has the DNA TGTGCCAGCAGTTACGGTTTAACAGTTAATTCACCCCTCCACTTT. It encodes CASSYGLTVNSPLHF.

The CDR3 nucleotides read TGTGCCAGCAGCTCCCGGACAGGCTCGCCTAATTCACCCCTCCACTTT. It specifies CASSSRTGSPNSPLHF. This sequence joins TRBV7-9 and TRBJ1-6, with 7 bases fitting TRBD1. The CDR3 spans 16 residues. Germline assignment: CDR1 SEHNR and CDR2 FQNEAQ (reference sequence). The V gene end was trimmed by 4 bases and the J gene end by 6 bases; junction bases not matched to a gene: 9.

The V call is TRBV7-9, the J call TRBJ1-1; D is undetermined. Germline loops: CDR1 SEHNR, CDR2 FQNEAQ (reference sequence). The CDR3 spans 15 residues. V was clipped by 1 base and J by 4 bases, with 13 bases between them. In nucleotides, the CDR3 is TGTGCCAGCAGCTTAGGGCAGGTGGGGAGCACTGAAGCTTTCTTT. This translates into CASSLGQVGSTEAFF.

This clone was recorded once. The J gene is TRBJ1-1, the V gene TRBV10-3; a possible D gene is TRBD1 (6 bases). This CDR3 region has 13 residues. V was clipped by 6 bases and J by 2 bases, with 10 bases between them. Germline V gives CDR1 ENHRY, CDR2 SYGVKD. The CDR3 loop is CAIRQGTNTEAFF. DNA of the CDR3: TGTGCCATCAGGCAGGGGACAAACACTGAAGCTTTCTTT.

The chain is built from TRBV29-1 and TRBJ1-2; possible D gene TRBD1, 6 bases. Trimming removed 4 bases at V and 0 bases at J, with 9 bases between. The germline gives CDR1 SQVTM, CDR2 ANQGSEA. The CDR3 totals 13 residues. CDR3 DNA sequence: TGCAGCGTTGTGACAGGTTCTAACTATGGCTACACCTTC. It yields the protein CSVVTGSNYGYTF.

The chain recombines TRBV5-1 with TRBJ1-2; 8 nucleotides line up with TRBD1. The V gene end was trimmed by 4 bases and the J gene end by 3 bases; junction bases not matched to a gene: 5. Germline CDR1 reads SGHRS; CDR2 reads YFSETQ. The CDR3 is 14 residues long. CDR3 amino acids: CASSLSTGDYGYTF. For the CDR3, the DNA is TGCGCCAGCAGCCTGTCGACAGGGGACTATGGCTACACCTTC.

The chain carries TRBV30 and TRBJ2-3; 12 bases match TRBD2. J was trimmed by 6 bases and V by 0 bases; bases with no gene match: 1. The CDR3 has 14 amino acids. Germline V gives CDR1 GTSNPN, CDR2 SVGIG (reference sequence). CDR3 loop: CAWSVGTSGDTQYF. In DNA form, the CDR3 reads TGTGCCTGGAGTGTCGGGACTAGCGGGGATACGCAGTATTTT.

The V gene is TRBV13, the J gene TRBJ2-3, with TRBD2 matching 13 bases. The germline CDR1 and CDR2 sequences are PRHDT and FYEKMQ (reference sequence). This CDR3 contains 16 residues. The V and J ends lost 5 bases and 2 bases, in that order; junction bases with no gene match: 4. The CDR3 DNA follows: TGTGCCAGCAGCATGACTAGCGGGGGGTTCACAGATACGCAGTATTTT. Translated: CASSMTSGGFTDTQYF.

The genes are TRBV28 and TRBJ1-2; a weak D match, TRBD1 (5 bases). The germline V gene has CDR1 MDHEN and CDR2 SYDVKM. The CDR3 sequence is 13 residues long. V gave up 6 bases and J gave up 0 bases, with 8 bases separating them. CDR3 in DNA: TGTGCCAGCAGCACAGGAGCTAACTATGGCTACACCTTC. Its protein product is CASSTGANYGYTF.